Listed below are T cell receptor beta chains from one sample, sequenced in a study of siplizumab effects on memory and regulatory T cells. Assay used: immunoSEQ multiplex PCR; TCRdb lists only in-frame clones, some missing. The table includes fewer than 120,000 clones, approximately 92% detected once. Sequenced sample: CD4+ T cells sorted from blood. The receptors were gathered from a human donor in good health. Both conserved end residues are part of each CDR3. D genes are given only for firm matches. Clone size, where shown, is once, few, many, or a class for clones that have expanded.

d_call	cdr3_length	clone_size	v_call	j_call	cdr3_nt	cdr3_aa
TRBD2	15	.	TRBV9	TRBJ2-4	TGTGCCAGCAGCGACACTAGCGGGATGAGGAACATTCAGTACTTC	CASSDTSGMRNIQYF
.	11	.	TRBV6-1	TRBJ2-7	TGTGCCAGCAGTGAAGGTTACGAGCAGTACTTC	CASSEGYEQYF
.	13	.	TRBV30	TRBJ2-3	TGTGCCTGGACTCTAGCTCGCACAGATACGCAGTATTTT	CAWTLARTDTQYF
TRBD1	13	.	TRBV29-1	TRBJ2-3	TGCAGCGTCGACAGGGGGCGAACCGATACGCAGTATTTT	CSVDRGRTDTQYF
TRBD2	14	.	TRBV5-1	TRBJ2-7	TGCGCCAGCAGCCAAGGGACTAGTGCGAGCGAGCAGTACTTC	CASSQGTSASEQYF
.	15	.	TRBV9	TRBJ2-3	TGTGCCAGCAAGACTGGGGGAGCCGGCACAGATACGCAGTATTTT	CASKTGGAGTDTQYF
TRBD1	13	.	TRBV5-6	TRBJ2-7	TGTGCCAGCTGTACAGGGGGCTCCTACGAGCAGTACTTC	CASCTGGSYEQYF
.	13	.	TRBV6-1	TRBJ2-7	TGTGCCATCCAGTTCGCCCGGTTAGGAGGGCAGTACTTC	CAIQFARLGGQYF
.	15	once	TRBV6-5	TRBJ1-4	TGTGCCAGCAGTTTCTCGGGATCGTCTAATGAAAAACTGTTTTTT	CASSFSGSSNEKLFF
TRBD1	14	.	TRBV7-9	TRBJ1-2	TGTGCCAGCAGCCCCCGGACAGGATCCTATGGCTACACCTTC	CASSPRTGSYGYTF
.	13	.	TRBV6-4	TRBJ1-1	TGTGCCAGCAGCCTTTGGACTTACACTGAAGCTTTCTTT	CASSLWTYTEAFF
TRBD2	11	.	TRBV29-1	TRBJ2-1	TGCAGCGTTGGGGGGGGAGGTGAGCAGTTCTTC	CSVGGGGEQFF
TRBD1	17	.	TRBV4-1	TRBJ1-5	TGCGCCAGCAGCCATAGAGACAGGGGGCGAGGGGGGCAGCCCCAGCATTTT	CASSHRDRGRGGQPQHF
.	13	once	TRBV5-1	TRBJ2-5	TGCGCCAGCAGCGGGGGGTCTACAGAGACCCAGTACTTC	CASSGGSTETQYF
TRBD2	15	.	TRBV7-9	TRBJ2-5	TGTGCCAGCAGCCAAACCGGGGAGCGGGGGCCCCGTGAGTACTTC	CASSQTGERGPREYF
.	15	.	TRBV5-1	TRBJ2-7	TGCGCCAGCAGCTTCCGACCGGGAAATGAGTACGAGCAGTACTTC	CASSFRPGNEYEQYF
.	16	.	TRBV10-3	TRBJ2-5	TGTGCCATCAGTGAGTCGCTGGGGGGCACCCAAGAGACCCAGTACTTC	CAISESLGGTQETQYF
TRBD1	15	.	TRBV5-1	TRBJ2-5	TGCGCCAGCAGCTTGTACAGGGGGAACCAAGAGACCCAGTACTTC	CASSLYRGNQETQYF
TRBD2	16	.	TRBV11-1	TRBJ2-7	TGTGCCAGCAGTAATGGCGGGAGAGTTTCCTCCTACGAGCAGTACTTC	CASSNGGRVSSYEQYF
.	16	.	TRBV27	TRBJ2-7	TGTGCCAGCAGTCCCGCCAGGGGGACGGGGAGGGACGAGCAGTACTTC	CASSPARGTGRDEQYF
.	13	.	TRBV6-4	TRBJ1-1	TGTGCCAGCAGCCAGGACGGGAACACTGAAGCTTTCTTT	CASSQDGNTEAFF
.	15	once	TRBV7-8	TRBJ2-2	TGTGCCAGCAGCCCCCGGGACAAGAACACCGGGGAGCTGTTTTTT	CASSPRDKNTGELFF
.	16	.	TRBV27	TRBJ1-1	TGTGCCAGCAGCCTAGTATCAGGGGCTCGTGGCACTGAAGCTTTCTTT	CASSLVSGARGTEAFF